This T cell receptor beta chain was recovered during a study of blood T cell repertoires in COVID-19. Study in general: From T cells, B-cell-depleted T cells, or PBMCs came the material, which was cDNA or gDNA.

Method: immunoSEQ multiplex PCR; TCRdb's copy keeps in-frame clones and lacks some. The repertoire consists of 55,000 to 70,000 clones, with around 83% occurring once and the leading ten covering under 5%. This clone was found once. Sequenced: peripheral blood. The TCR comes from a man aged 45 to 65 with acute or convalescent COVID-19.

CDR3 region: CASSRWGLAGGRAETQYF. Written as DNA, the CDR3 is TGTGCCAGCAGCCGCTGGGGGCTAGCGGGGGGTCGGGCGGAGACCCAGTACTTC. The genes are TRBV13 and TRBJ2-5; 11 nucleotides align to TRBD2. The V segment lost 5 bases and the J segment 5 bases; nucleotides outside the gene matches: 16. The CDR3 loop spans 18 amino acids. Germline CDR1 and CDR2: PRHDT and FYEKMQ (reference sequence).